The 15 T cell receptor beta chains below were found in one sample sequenced in a study of CXCR3-negative and CXCR3-positive naive CD8 T cells. Study-wide findings and caveats: CXCR3-positive naive cells carried more hydrophobic TRB CDR3s than CXCR3-negative ones.

Their antigens are not known. Libraries were UMI-labeled 5' RACE TRB cDNA. TCRdb reprocessed the 5' RACE reads, with one entry per CDR3 protein and no DNA. The sample table sets out about 98,000 distinct CDR3 sequences. Sequencing was performed on naive CXCR3+ CD8+ T cells from blood. Specified subset: CD45RO-CCR7+CD27+CD95- naive CD8+ T cells expressing CXCR3 (TNR3+). All receptors derive from a human donor in good health. Some clones in this sample may be carry-over from other donors' samples.

The chain is built from TRBV28 and TRBJ2-3; the TCRdb call, TRBD2, lacks DNA for checking. This CDR3 has 15 residues. The germline V gene has CDR1 MDHEN and CDR2 SYDVKM. The CDR3 sequence: CASSLEVAARDTQYF.

The CDR3 spells CASSSGTGQFF. J is TRBJ2-1 and V is TRBV28; TCRdb indicates TRBD1, and absent DNA this call remains unverified. The CDR3 is 11 residues long. Germline assignment: CDR1 MDHEN and CDR2 SYDVKM.

V gene TRBV6-5 combines with J gene TRBJ2-7; TCRdb gives TRBD1 as the D gene, but with no DNA this cannot be confirmed. Germline loops: CDR1 MNHEY, CDR2 SVGAGI. The CDR3 is 13 residues long. This chain's CDR3 is CASSPRQGLEQYF.

V gene TRBV11-2 combines with J gene TRBJ1-1. Germline lookup yields CDR1 SGHAT and CDR2 FQNNGV. CDR3 length: 11 residues. The CDR3 sequence: CASRQLTKAFF. Drawing the rest from reference TRBV11-2 and TRBJ1-1, the complete variable domain is EAGVAQSPRYKIIEKRQSVAFWCNPISGHATLYWYQQILGQGPKLLIQFQNNGVVDDSQLPKDRFSAERLKGVDSTLKIQPAKLEDSAVYLCASRQLTKAFFGQGTRLTVV.

The chain carries TRBV20-1 and TRBJ2-2; the D call of TRBD1 rests on TCRdb alone, since no DNA is present to check it. The length of the CDR3 is 13 residues. Germline CDR1 and CDR2: DFQATT and SNEGSKA (reference sequence). The CDR3 protein is CSARGEPPRELFF.

The J gene is TRBJ1-1, the V gene TRBV29-1; TCRdb gives TRBD1 as the D gene, but with no DNA this cannot be confirmed. The CDR3 spans 12 residues. Germline V CDR1 and CDR2: SQVTM, ANQGSEA. The CDR3 protein is CSVTALNTEAFF. The full variable domain, completed using reference TRBV29-1 and TRBJ1-1, is SAVISQKPSRDICQRGTSLTIQCQVDSQVTMMFWYRQQPGQSLTLIATANQGSEATYESGFVIDKFPISRPNLTFSTLTVSNMSPEDSSIYLCSVTALNTEAFFGQGTRLTVV.

This sequence joins TRBV19 and TRBJ2-1; TCRdb indicates TRBD2, and absent DNA this call remains unverified. The CDR3 loop spans 17 amino acids. Per the germline V gene, CDR1 is LNHDA and CDR2 is SQIVND (reference sequence). CDR3 amino acids: CASSIVSSGGPYNEQFF.

V gene TRBV5-1 combines with J gene TRBJ2-5; no DNA is available, so the TRBD2 call from TCRdb remains unchecked. This CDR3 has 14 amino acids. CDR1 is SGHRS and CDR2 is YFSETQ in the germline V gene. The CDR3 region is CASRYDSGQETQYF. The whole variable domain, filled in from reference TRBV5-1 and TRBJ2-5, reads KAGVTQTPRYLIKTRGQQVTLSCSPISGHRSVSWYQQTPGQGLQFLFEYFSETQRNKGNFPGRFSGRQFSNSRSEMNVSTLELGDSALYLCASRYDSGQETQYFGPGTRLLVL.

V gene TRBV7-2 combines with J gene TRBJ1-5; TCRdb's D call of TRBD1 is untestable without DNA. Germline assignment: CDR1 SGHTA and CDR2 FQGNSA. The length of the CDR3 is 16 residues. Here the CDR3 reads CASSLTTGVGAQPQHF.

This chain uses TRBV10-3 with TRBJ1-2; TCRdb names TRBD1, which stays unverified in the absence of DNA. CDR3 length: 13 amino acids. Germline V CDR1 and CDR2: ENHRY, SYGVKD. CDR3: CATVPQGMYGYTF.

The V call is TRBV6-5, the J call TRBJ1-6; TCRdb outputs TRBD1, but without DNA this stays unchecked. The CDR3 is 15 amino acids. Looked up from germline, CDR1 is MNHEY and CDR2 is SVGAGI. The CDR3: CASSYQPPGNSPLHF.

The chain carries TRBV6-5 and TRBJ2-1. The CDR3 runs to 12 residues. Germline loops: CDR1 MNHEY, CDR2 SVGAGI. This CDR3 is CASSYSVDEQFF.

The chain links TRBV28 to TRBJ2-7; TCRdb returns TRBD1, unconfirmable since there is no DNA. The CDR3 spans 15 residues. The germline gives CDR1 MDHEN, CDR2 SYDVKM. The CDR3: CDSSFNRDRGPEQYF.

The J gene is TRBJ2-1, the V gene TRBV6-5; TCRdb selects TRBD2, and the lack of DNA leaves this call unchecked. The V gene's germline CDR1 is MNHEY and CDR2 SVGAGI. This CDR3 has 14 residues. The CDR3 sequence is CASSFLARSNEQFF.

The rearrangement joins TRBV4-1 to TRBJ2-1; TCRdb's assignment of TRBD2 cannot be checked, as there is no DNA. The germline gives CDR1 MGHRA, CDR2 YSYEKL. The CDR3 covers 18 residues. The CDR3 region is CASSQGESLREDDNEQFF.